The 31 T cell receptor beta chains reported below all come from one sample, sequenced in a study of cytomegalovirus exposure and HLA in healthy donors. The PCR had 60 Vbeta and 13 Jbeta primers. TCRdb keeps only in-frame clones here, not all; method: immunoSEQ multiplex PCR. The data show about 160,000 clones, with nearly 80% seen just once and approximately 3.1% held by the top ten. Source material: PBMCs. The receptors derive from a woman between 35 and 50 years old in good health and CMV-seronegative.

Concerning this clone itself: Other DNA variants within this sample encode the same CDR3. This chain connects TRBV6-5 to TRBJ1-2, with 12 nucleotides matching TRBD1. The CDR3 loop spans 13 amino acids. With V trimmed by 6 bases and J by 7 bases, 3 bases remained unmatched. CDR1 and CDR2 from the germline V gene are MNHEY and SVGAGI. The CDR3 sequence: CASRGQGAGGYTF. The CDR3 DNA reads as TGTGCCAGCAGGGGACAGGGGGCCGGTGGCTACACCTTC.

The rearrangement uses TRBV4-1 and TRBJ1-1, with a tentative D call TRBD1 (6 bases). CDR1 is MGHRA, CDR2 YSYEKL, per germline. The CDR3 covers 14 residues. Trimming removed 6 bases at V and 0 bases at J, with 11 bases between. The CDR3 sequence is CASRQGSLNTEAFF. Written as DNA, the CDR3 is TGCGCCAGCAGACAGGGTTCCCTGAACACTGAAGCTTTCTTT.

This chain joins TRBV14 and TRBJ2-6; D perhaps matches TRBD1 (6 bases). This CDR3 region has 17 residues. V was clipped by 1 base and J by 2 bases, with 12 bases between them. Germline CDR1 is SGHDN and CDR2 is FVKESK. CDR3 region: CASSQVGGWTGANVLTF. DNA of the CDR3: TGTGCCAGCAGCCAAGTAGGGGGTTGGACTGGGGCCAACGTCCTGACTTTC.

CDR3 bases: TGTGCCAGCAGACAGACCTGGCAGTATCGCACAGATACGCAGTATTTT. It is translated as CASRQTWQYRTDTQYF. The V call is TRBV27, the J call TRBJ2-3; D remains ambiguous. V was cut by 6 bases and J by 1 base, with 17 bases left in between. This CDR3 comprises 16 residues. Germline V CDR1 and CDR2: MNHEY, SMNVEV (reference sequence).

This clone was picked up a small number of times. This chain connects TRBV14 to TRBJ2-3, with TRBD2 identical over 9 bases. CDR1 is SGHDN and CDR2 is FVKESK in the germline V gene. The CDR3 loop spans 17 amino acids. Trimming removed 0 bases from V and 3 bases from J; junction bases left unmatched: 7. CDR3: CASSQEIWRGGTDTQYF. CDR3 DNA sequence: TGTGCCAGCAGCCAAGAAATCTGGCGGGGGGGGACAGATACGCAGTATTTT.

This sequence joins TRBV7-7 and TRBJ2-1, with D unclear. Trimming stripped 1 base from V and 10 bases from J, with 11 bases between. Germline CDR1 SSHAT, CDR2 FNYEAQ (reference sequence). There are 13 residues in the CDR3. DNA for the CDR3: TGTGCCAGCAGCTTAGGCTCCCAGAGGGAGCAGTTCTTC. Translated: CASSLGSQREQFF.

V is TRBV5-1 and J is TRBJ2-3, with TRBD2 matching 10 bases. CDR1 SGHRS and CDR2 YFSETQ come from the germline V gene. V was pared by 7 bases and J by 4 bases, with 9 bases of the junction left unmatched. The CDR3 loop spans 15 amino acids. The CDR3 region is CASSLAGGFADTQYF. The CDR3, as DNA: TGCGCCAGCTCCTTAGCGGGGGGTTTTGCAGATACGCAGTATTTT.

The chain has TRBV29-1 and TRBJ1-1, with 8 bases lining up with TRBD1. The V gene's germline CDR1 is SQVTM and CDR2 ANQGSEA. The CDR3 consists of 13 residues. The V and J ends lost 5 bases and 4 bases, in that order; junction bases with no gene match: 6. CDR3 amino acids: CSVTQGAATEAFF. Written as DNA, the CDR3 is TGCAGCGTTACCCAGGGGGCCGCCACTGAAGCTTTCTTT.

The J gene is TRBJ2-5, the V gene TRBV10-3, with 8 bases identical to TRBD1. The length of the CDR3 is 14 residues. CDR1 and CDR2 (germline): ENHRY, SYGVKD. The V gene end was trimmed by 0 bases and the J gene end by 4 bases; junction bases not matched to a gene: 1. The CDR3 region is CAISESTGVETQYF. CDR3 DNA sequence: TGTGCCATCAGTGAGTCGACAGGGGTAGAGACCCAGTACTTC.

The rearrangement links TRBV10-3 to TRBJ2-3; TRBD2 matches 8 bases. V dropped 6 bases and J dropped 2; count of bases not matched to a gene: 7. CDR1 and CDR2 from the germline V gene are ENHRY and SYGVKD. The CDR3 spans 15 residues. CDR3: CAISNPSGPTDTQYF. CDR3 DNA: TGTGCCATCAGCAATCCTAGCGGGCCCACAGATACGCAGTATTTT.

This clone was detected a few times. This rearrangement joins TRBV2 to TRBJ2-5, with D unresolved. This CDR3 has 15 residues. V dropped 3 bases and J dropped 1 base, with 12 bases sitting between them. CDR1 and CDR2 (germline): SNHLY, FYNNEI. The CDR3 region is CASSDLTLGQETQYF. In DNA, the CDR3 is TGTGCCAGCAGTGACTTGACACTGGGCCAAGAGACCCAGTACTTC.

The chain carries TRBV11-3 and TRBJ1-2, with a tentative D call TRBD1 (6 bases). Trimming pared 3 bases from V and 4 bases from J, leaving 15 bases between. CDR3 length: 15 residues. Germline V gene data show CDR1 as SGHNT and CDR2 as YENEEA. The CDR3 protein is CASSFRTGRTYGYTF. CDR3 DNA sequence: TGTGCCAGCAGCTTTAGAACAGGGCGCACCTATGGCTACACCTTC.

This clone was picked up a small number of times. V and J are TRBV5-1 and TRBJ1-2; maybe TRBD1 (6 bases). Trimming cost V 2 bases and J 7 bases, with 18 bases left between them. The germline V gene has CDR1 SGHRS and CDR2 YFSETQ. The CDR3 covers 15 residues. The CDR3 DNA sequence: TGCGCCAGCAGCTTAAATTCGGGGGGCCCGGGTGGCTACACCTTC. This gives the protein CASSLNSGGPGGYTF.

V gene TRBV28 combines with J gene TRBJ1-1; D uncertain. The CDR3 is 14 amino acids. V dropped 2 bases and J dropped 1 base, with 8 bases sitting between them. CDR1 and CDR2 (germline): MDHEN, SYDVKM. The CDR3 nucleotides read TGTGCCAGCAGTTTAGTAGTCGGGAACACTGAAGCTTTCTTT. Protein product: CASSLVVGNTEAFF.

The chain combines TRBV5-6 with TRBJ1-2, with 7 bases fitting TRBD1. CDR3 length equals 13 residues. Looked up from germline, CDR1 is SGHDT and CDR2 is YYEEEE. With V trimmed by 3 bases and J by 4 bases, 3 bases remained unmatched. The CDR3 loop reads CASSYQGVYGYTF. The CDR3 DNA follows: TGTGCCAGCAGCTACCAGGGGGTCTATGGCTACACCTTC.

This clone was picked up a small number of times. This chain joins TRBV4-2 and TRBJ2-2; TRBD2 agrees at 8 bases. Germline trimming cut 4 bases from V and 1 base from J; bases unmatched to any gene: 2. The germline V gene encodes CDR1 LGHNA and CDR2 YNFKEQ. This CDR3 comprises 15 residues. The CDR3 sequence is CASSLSGGNTGELFF. CDR3 coding DNA: TGTGCCAGCAGCCTAAGCGGGGGGAACACCGGGGAGCTGTTTTTT.

This clone has more than one count but fewer than ten. The chain carries TRBV2 and TRBJ1-1; D ambiguous. Trimming pared 0 bases from V and 3 bases from J, leaving 11 bases between. Germline loops: CDR1 SNHLY, CDR2 FYNNEI. CDR3 length: 15 amino acids. Here the CDR3 reads CASSEAPGIYTEAFF. In DNA form, the CDR3 reads TGTGCCAGCAGTGAAGCTCCGGGGATATACACTGAAGCTTTCTTT.

This chain connects TRBV9 to TRBJ1-2; perhaps TRBD1 as D (5 bases). This CDR3 region has 14 residues. Germline V gene lookup returns CDR1 SGDLS and CDR2 YYNGEE. V was shortened by 4 bases and J by 1 base, with 11 bases between the two germline ends. This CDR3 is CASSPGQGNYGYTF. In DNA form, the CDR3 reads TGTGCCAGCAGCCCAGGGCAGGGTAACTATGGCTACACCTTC.

The rearrangement links TRBV19 to TRBJ1-2, with TRBD1 matching 7 bases. Germline CDR1 is LNHDA and CDR2 is SQIVND (reference sequence). The length of the CDR3 is 13 residues. J was trimmed by 2 bases and V by 4 bases; bases with no gene match: 1. Written as DNA, the CDR3 is TGTGCCAGTAGTAAGGGACAGAACTATGGCTACACCTTC. Translated, it gives CASSKGQNYGYTF. Drawing the rest from reference TRBV19 and TRBJ1-2, the complete variable domain is DGGITQSPKYLFRKEGQNVTLSCEQNLNHDAMYWYRQDPGQGLRLIYYSQIVNDFQKGDIAEGYSVSREKKESFPLTVTSAQKNPTAFYLCASSKGQNYGYTFGSGTRLTVV.

This clone was found once. The chain carries TRBV5-8 and TRBJ2-3, with 14 bases matching TRBD2. Trimming took 4 bases from V and 6 from J; bases not matched to a gene: 10. From germline, CDR1 is SGHTS and CDR2 YDEGEE. This CDR3 spans 17 amino acids. CDR3 DNA: TGTGCCAGCAGCCAGGGACTAGCGGGGGCTGGAGTCGATACGCAGTATTTT. It is translated as CASSQGLAGAGVDTQYF.

This rearrangement joins TRBV2 to TRBJ2-7, with 15 bases lining up with TRBD2. The CDR3 is made up of 13 amino acids. Trimming removed 9 bases from V and 9 bases from J; junction bases left unmatched: 6. The germline CDR1 and CDR2 sequences are SNHLY and FYNNEI. The CDR3 region has the DNA TGTGCCAGACGGACTAGCGGGGGGGCCCCGCAGTACTTC. Its protein product is CARRTSGGAPQYF.

The CDR3: CASSLDGRAFSYNSPLHF. CDR3 in DNA: TGTGCCAGCAGCTTAGATGGGAGGGCCTTCTCCTATAATTCACCCCTCCACTTT. The gene calls are TRBV7-8 and TRBJ1-6; D is unclear. There are 18 residues in the CDR3. The germline V gene encodes CDR1 SGHVS and CDR2 FQNEAQ. The V end was cut by 1 base, the J end by 0 bases, with 13 bases between.

V usage is TRBV6-1 and J usage is TRBJ2-1; TRBD2 aligns across 12 bases. CDR3 size: 14 residues. Germline V gives CDR1 MNHNS, CDR2 SASEGT. The J segment lost 6 bases and the V segment lost 6 bases, leaving 3 bases of the junction unmatched. The DNA of the CDR3 is TGTGCCAGCAGGCTAGCGGGGGGGGTCAATGAGCAGTTCTTC. The encoded protein is CASRLAGGVNEQFF.

J is TRBJ2-7 and V is TRBV18; D is unclear. This CDR3 is 14 amino acids long. The ends were cut back, 0 bases at V and 0 bases at J, with 6 bases in the middle. Germline CDR1 KGHSH, CDR2 LQKENI. The CDR3 nucleotides are TGTGCCAGCTCACCACCGTACGGCTCCTACGAGCAGTACTTC. As protein: CASSPPYGSYEQYF.

As for this clone: One end of the junction varies from germline; a read error may be responsible. This chain connects TRBV6-1 to TRBJ2-5; 14 positions agree with TRBD2. TRBJ2-7 matches the DNA end more closely, so the J call is doubtful. The CDR3 extends over 16 amino acids. From germline, CDR1 is MNHNS and CDR2 SASEGT. The CDR3 DNA follows: TGTGCCAGCAGGGAAGGACTAGCGGGGGGAAAATACGAGCAGTACTTC. Its translation is CASREGLAGGKYEQYF.

CDR3 sequence (DNA): TGTGCCAGCAGTGACCGCGCTGGAAACACCATATATTTT. It specifies CASSDRAGNTIYF. This rearrangement joins TRBV2 to TRBJ1-3; no definite D call. Trimming cost V 3 bases and J 2 bases, with 5 bases left between them. CDR1 is SNHLY, CDR2 FYNNEI, per germline. The length of the CDR3 is 13 residues.

The rearrangement joins TRBV6-5 to TRBJ1-1; D possibly corresponds to TRBD1 (6 bases). Trimming took off 5 bases at V and 10 bases at J, with 17 bases between the two ends. Looked up from germline, CDR1 is MNHEY and CDR2 is SVGAGI. This CDR3 has 13 residues. CDR3 protein: CASSLLDQGRAFF. DNA of the CDR3: TGTGCCAGCAGTCTGCTGGACCAGGGGAGAGCTTTCTTT.

The V gene is TRBV4-1, the J gene TRBJ2-7; D is undetermined. The V and J ends lost 0 bases and 5 bases respectively, with 8 bases between them. CDR3 length: 13 amino acids. CDR1 and CDR2 (germline): MGHRA, YSYEKL. In DNA form, the CDR3 reads TGCGCCAGCAGCCAAGATGTGGCCAACGAGCAGTACTTC. Its translation: CASSQDVANEQYF.

This clone was picked up a small number of times. In the same sample, other DNA sequences code for this CDR3. The chain recombines TRBV14 with TRBJ1-6, with D unresolved. Germline V CDR1 and CDR2: SGHDN, FVKESK. The CDR3 is made up of 13 amino acids. Trimming removed 0 bases from V and 10 bases from J, with 7 bases in between. The CDR3 here is CASSQDGGSPLHF. CDR3 coding DNA: TGTGCCAGCAGCCAAGATGGAGGCTCACCCCTCCACTTT.

The V and J genes are TRBV6-5 and TRBJ2-7; 10 bases are shared with TRBD1. V was clipped by 4 bases and J by 6 bases; unmatched bases: 9. The germline V gene encodes CDR1 MNHEY and CDR2 SVGAGI. CDR3 length equals 15 residues. CDR3 sequence reads: CASSSTTGQGLEQYF. In DNA, the CDR3 is TGTGCCAGCAGTTCTACCACGGGACAGGGGCTCGAGCAGTACTTC.

The J gene is TRBJ2-3, the V gene TRBV2, with 10 nucleotides matching TRBD1. The junction had 3 bases not matched to a gene; V was cut back by 6 bases and J by 0 bases. This CDR3 comprises 15 residues. Germline values: CDR1 SNHLY, CDR2 FYNNEI. CDR3 sequence: CASRGQGLSTDTQYF. DNA for the CDR3: TGTGCCAGCAGGGGACAGGGGCTTAGCACAGATACGCAGTATTTT.